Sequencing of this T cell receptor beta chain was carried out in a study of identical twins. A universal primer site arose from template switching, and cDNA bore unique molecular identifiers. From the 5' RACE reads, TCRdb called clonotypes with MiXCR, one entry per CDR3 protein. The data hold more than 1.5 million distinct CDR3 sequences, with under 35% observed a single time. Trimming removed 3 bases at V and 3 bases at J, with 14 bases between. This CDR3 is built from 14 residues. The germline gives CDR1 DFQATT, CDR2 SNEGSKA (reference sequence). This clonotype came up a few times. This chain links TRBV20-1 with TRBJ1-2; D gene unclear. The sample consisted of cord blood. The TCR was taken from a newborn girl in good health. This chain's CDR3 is CSASDAGSYYGYTF. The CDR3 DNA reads TGCAGTGCTAGCGATGCCGGGAGCTACTATGGCTACACCTTC.